This entry concerns a single T cell receptor (beta chain). The data were taken from a study of blood T cell repertoires in COVID-19. Study in general: COVID-19 samples from acute and convalescent phases originated in the United States, Italy and Spain.

This CDR3 region has 14 residues. Germline values: CDR1 SGHTA, CDR2 FQGNSA. Trimming removed 5 bases from V and 5 bases from J, with 13 bases in between. Data came from immunoSEQ multiplex PCR; TCRdb stores just in-frame clones and leaves some out. The data hold 90,000 to 120,000 clones, with about 91% observed a single time. This receptor was obtained from a man aged 50 to 59 with active or convalescent COVID-19. The chain recombines TRBV7-2 with TRBJ1-5; D is possibly TRBD1 (6 bases). Sequencing used peripheral blood. The CDR3: CASSLGAGDQPQHF. The CDR3 bases are TGTGCCAGCAGCCTTGGGGCAGGGGATCAGCCCCAGCATTTT.